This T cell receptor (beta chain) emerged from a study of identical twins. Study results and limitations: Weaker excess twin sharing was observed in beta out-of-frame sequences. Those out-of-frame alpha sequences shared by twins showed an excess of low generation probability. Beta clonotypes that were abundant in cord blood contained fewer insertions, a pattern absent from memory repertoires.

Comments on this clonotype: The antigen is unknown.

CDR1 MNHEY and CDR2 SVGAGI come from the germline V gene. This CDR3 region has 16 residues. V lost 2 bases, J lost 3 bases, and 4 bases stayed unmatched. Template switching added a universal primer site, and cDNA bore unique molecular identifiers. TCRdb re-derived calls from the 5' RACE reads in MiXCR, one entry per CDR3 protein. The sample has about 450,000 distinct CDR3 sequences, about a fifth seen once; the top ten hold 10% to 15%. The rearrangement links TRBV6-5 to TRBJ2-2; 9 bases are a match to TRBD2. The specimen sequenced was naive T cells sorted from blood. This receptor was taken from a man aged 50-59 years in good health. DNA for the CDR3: TGTGCCAGCAGTTACAAAGCGGGGGGATACACCGGGGAGCTGTTTTTT. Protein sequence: CASSYKAGGYTGELFF.